The entry that follows covers one T cell receptor beta chain sequence. Germline V gives CDR1 SNHLY, CDR2 FYNNEI. The CDR3 covers 14 residues. J was trimmed by 8 bases and V by 6 bases; bases with no gene match: 8. This entry belongs to a study of blood T cell repertoires in COVID-19. Turning to the study itself: Sites across the United States, Italy and Spain contributed samples from acute and convalescent COVID-19. PBMCs, B-cell-depleted T cells, or T cells were the source of the cDNA or gDNA that made up the material.

In the original processing: Estimates of nucleated cell counts were drawn from the amplification of reference gene primers. The data were produced by immunoSEQ multiplex PCR, yet TCRdb's version contains in-frame clones alone and is incomplete. V, J and clone size derive from that table, while D and trimming were established from the DNA sequence. The sample records 150,000 to 200,000 clones, 70% to 90% being singletons. The clonotype comes from a human donor in a cohort sampled during active COVID-19. The chain recombines TRBV2 with TRBJ2-2; 8 bases are a match to TRBD2. The specimen was peripheral blood. The CDR3 here is CASRRHGGAGELFF. CDR3 in DNA: TGTGCCAGCAGGCGGCACGGGGGGGCTGGGGAGCTGTTTTTT.